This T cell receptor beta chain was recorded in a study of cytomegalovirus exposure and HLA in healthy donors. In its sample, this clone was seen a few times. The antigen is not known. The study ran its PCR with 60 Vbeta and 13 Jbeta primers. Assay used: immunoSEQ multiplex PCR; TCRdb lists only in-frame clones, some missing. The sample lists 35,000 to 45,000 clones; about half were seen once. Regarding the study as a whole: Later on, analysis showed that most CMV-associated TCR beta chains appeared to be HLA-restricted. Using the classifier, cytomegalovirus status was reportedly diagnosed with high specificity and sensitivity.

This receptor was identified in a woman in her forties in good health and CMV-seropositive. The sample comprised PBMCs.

CDR3 sequence (DNA): TGTGCCTGGAATATCCGGGGTAAGCAGTTCTTC. It is translated as CAWNIRGKQFF. This chain joins TRBV30 and TRBJ2-1, with a weak D call TRBD2 (5 bases). V shed 4 bases and J shed 11 bases, with 12 bases lying between them. This CDR3 has 11 residues. The germline V gene encodes CDR1 GTSNPN and CDR2 SVGIG (reference sequence). Together with reference TRBV30 and TRBJ2-1, the CDR3 gives the full variable domain: SQTIHQWPATLVQPVGSPLSLECTVEGTSNPNLYWYRQAAGRGLQLLFYSVGIGQISSEVPQNLSASRPQDRQFILSSKKLLLSDSGFYLCAWNIRGKQFFGPGTRLTVL.